A selection of T cell receptor beta chains follows, all from one sample in a study of blood T cell repertoires in COVID-19. Method: immunoSEQ multiplex PCR; TCRdb's copy keeps in-frame clones and lacks some. The sample includes 300,000 to 400,000 clones, more than 70% of them seen just once. Sequenced sample: peripheral blood. The receptors originated from a man in his thirties or forties with active or convalescent COVID-19. Each CDR3 is given with its conserved first and last residue. The order of the fields is clone size, V gene, D gene, J gene, CDR3 protein, CDR3 DNA. The D gene is left open where the match is weak. Only some rows state a clone size, as once, few, many or a class for expanded clones.

clone_size: -; v_call: TRBV28; d_call: -; j_call: TRBJ1-1; cdr3_aa: CASSPLPRDIWGGNTEAFF; cdr3_nt: TGTGCCAGCAGTCCTCTTCCCCGGGACATCTGGGGGGGTAACACTGAAGCTTTCTTT
clone_size: -; v_call: TRBV7-3; d_call: TRBD2; j_call: TRBJ2-5; cdr3_aa: CASSASGTSGQETQYF; cdr3_nt: TGTGCCAGCAGCGCCTCGGGGACTAGCGGCCAAGAGACCCAGTACTTC
clone_size: once; v_call: TRBV28; d_call: TRBD1; j_call: TRBJ1-1; cdr3_aa: CASSLIPGTGNTEAFF; cdr3_nt: TGTGCCAGCAGCCTTATCCCCGGGACAGGGAACACTGAAGCTTTCTTT
clone_size: -; v_call: TRBV19; d_call: TRBD1; j_call: TRBJ1-5; cdr3_aa: CASSHSDRVRNQPQHF; cdr3_nt: TGTGCCAGTAGCCATTCGGACAGGGTCCGCAATCAGCCCCAGCATTTT
clone_size: once; v_call: TRBV28; d_call: -; j_call: TRBJ2-6; cdr3_aa: CASSFRRTVLDLANVLTF; cdr3_nt: TGTGCCAGCAGTTTCAGGCGGACAGTCCTTGACTTGGCCAACGTCCTGACTTTC
clone_size: -; v_call: TRBV10-1; d_call: TRBD2; j_call: TRBJ2-4; cdr3_aa: CASNPSGSGRVLAKNIQYF; cdr3_nt: TGCGCCAGCAACCCTAGCGGGAGTGGTCGGGTCTTAGCCAAAAACATTCAGTACTTC
clone_size: -; v_call: TRBV5-4; d_call: -; j_call: TRBJ2-3; cdr3_aa: CASSPARLGRTDTQYF; cdr3_nt: TGTGCCAGCAGCCCGGCCAGACTAGGCCGCACAGATACGCAGTATTTT
clone_size: -; v_call: TRBV5-1; d_call: -; j_call: TRBJ2-1; cdr3_aa: CASSNSGSSYNEQFF; cdr3_nt: TGCGCCAGCAGTAACTCGGGATCCTCCTACAATGAGCAGTTCTTC
clone_size: once; v_call: TRBV4-1; d_call: TRBD1; j_call: TRBJ1-4; cdr3_aa: CASSQRGQRNEKLFF; cdr3_nt: TGCGCCAGCAGCCAAAGGGGACAGCGTAATGAAAAACTGTTTTTT
clone_size: -; v_call: TRBV13; d_call: -; j_call: TRBJ2-7; cdr3_aa: CASSSRVHEQYF; cdr3_nt: TGTGCCAGCAGCTCCAGGGTCCACGAGCAGTACTTC
clone_size: -; v_call: TRBV5-4; d_call: TRBD1; j_call: TRBJ2-7; cdr3_aa: CASSSPGTGSYEQYF; cdr3_nt: TGTGCCAGCAGCTCGCCCGGGACAGGGTCTTATGAGCAGTACTTC
clone_size: once; v_call: TRBV5-6; d_call: -; j_call: TRBJ2-5; cdr3_aa: CASSLGGVETQYF; cdr3_nt: TGTGCCAGCAGCTTAGGGGGGGTAGAGACCCAGTACTTC
clone_size: -; v_call: TRBV14; d_call: TRBD2; j_call: TRBJ2-3; cdr3_aa: CASSQGREGLRDTQYF; cdr3_nt: TGTGCCAGCAGCCAAGGGCGGGAGGGCCTGAGAGATACGCAGTATTTT
clone_size: -; v_call: TRBV7-9; d_call: TRBD1; j_call: TRBJ1-2; cdr3_aa: CASSWDRGSYTF; cdr3_nt: TGTGCCAGCAGCTGGGACAGGGGGAGCTACACCTTC
clone_size: -; v_call: TRBV7-9; d_call: -; j_call: TRBJ1-5; cdr3_aa: CASSLVGAGDQPQHF; cdr3_nt: TGTGCCAGCAGCTTAGTAGGGGCTGGGGATCAGCCCCAGCATTTT
clone_size: once; v_call: TRBV6-5; d_call: -; j_call: TRBJ2-7; cdr3_aa: CASSYLKMTGYEQYF; cdr3_nt: TGTGCCAGCAGTTACCTCAAAATGACAGGATACGAGCAGTACTTC
clone_size: -; v_call: TRBV11-1; d_call: TRBD1; j_call: TRBJ2-1; cdr3_aa: CASRMDRNNEQFF; cdr3_nt: TGTGCCAGCAGGATGGACAGGAACAATGAGCAGTTCTTC
clone_size: -; v_call: TRBV6-1; d_call: -; j_call: TRBJ1-2; cdr3_aa: CASSEARSGWGYTF; cdr3_nt: TGTGCCAGCAGTGAAGCGCGGAGTGGTTGGGGCTACACCTTC
clone_size: -; v_call: TRBV28; d_call: -; j_call: TRBJ1-1; cdr3_aa: CASSFRGNTEAFF; cdr3_nt: TGTGCCAGCAGTTTTAGGGGGAACACTGAAGCTTTCTTT
clone_size: -; v_call: TRBV6-5; d_call: TRBD1; j_call: TRBJ2-7; cdr3_aa: CASSRDRGHEQYF; cdr3_nt: TGTGCCAGCAGCCGAGATAGGGGGCACGAGCAGTACTTC
clone_size: -; v_call: TRBV6-1; d_call: -; j_call: TRBJ1-4; cdr3_aa: CASSDTESTNEKLFF; cdr3_nt: TGTGCCAGCAGTGACACAGAGTCAACTAATGAAAAACTGTTTTTT
clone_size: -; v_call: TRBV5-1; d_call: TRBD2; j_call: TRBJ2-7; cdr3_aa: CASSFGRGGISYEQYF; cdr3_nt: TGCGCCAGCAGCTTTGGACGGGGAGGGATATCCTACGAGCAGTACTTC
clone_size: -; v_call: TRBV7-8; d_call: -; j_call: TRBJ1-1; cdr3_aa: CASSPDSLNTEAFF; cdr3_nt: TGTGCCAGCAGCCCGGACAGCCTGAACACTGAAGCTTTCTTT
clone_size: -; v_call: TRBV15; d_call: -; j_call: TRBJ1-1; cdr3_aa: CATSIGGPTEAFF; cdr3_nt: TGTGCCACCAGCATAGGCGGGCCCACTGAAGCTTTCTTT
clone_size: -; v_call: TRBV7-9; d_call: TRBD1; j_call: TRBJ1-2; cdr3_aa: CASSFSGTGDRYTF; cdr3_nt: TGTGCCAGCAGCTTCTCCGGGACAGGAGACCGATACACCTTC
clone_size: -; v_call: TRBV7-9; d_call: TRBD2; j_call: TRBJ2-3; cdr3_aa: CASSLRLAGESDTQYF; cdr3_nt: TGTGCCAGCAGCTTACGACTAGCGGGAGAGTCAGATACGCAGTATTTT